These 2 T cell receptor beta chains originate from one sample sequenced in a study of shared clonotypes between healthy human individuals. Here immunoSEQ multiplex PCR was the method, and the copy in TCRdb shows in-frame clones only, minus some. The sample has some 1.1 million clones; approximately 77% are singletons. The sequenced sample consisted of memory CD4+ T cells from PBMCs. Subset given: CD45RA-negative fraction. These receptors were collected from a man between 18 and 29 years old in good health. Some clones in this sample may be carry-over from other donors' samples.

V and J are TRBV10-3 and TRBJ1-4; no clear D gene. This CDR3 contains 14 residues. Trimming stripped 6 bases from V and 8 bases from J, with 16 bases between. Per the germline V gene, CDR1 is ENHRY and CDR2 is SYGVKD. The DNA for the CDR3 is TGTGCCATCAGGGAGAGTGTGTCGGGAGAAAAACTGTTTTTT. Translation gives CAIRESVSGEKLFF.

A few counts support this clone. The junction does not match germline at one end; this may be a read error. The J gene is TRBJ2-7, the V gene TRBV7-2; possible D gene TRBD1, 6 bases. This CDR3 region has 15 residues. Germline loops: CDR1 SGHTA, CDR2 FQGNSA. CDR3 residues: CASSIGTPVSHEQYF. The CDR3 DNA follows: TGTGCCAGCAGCATAGGGACACCGGTCTCCCACGAGCAGTACTTC.